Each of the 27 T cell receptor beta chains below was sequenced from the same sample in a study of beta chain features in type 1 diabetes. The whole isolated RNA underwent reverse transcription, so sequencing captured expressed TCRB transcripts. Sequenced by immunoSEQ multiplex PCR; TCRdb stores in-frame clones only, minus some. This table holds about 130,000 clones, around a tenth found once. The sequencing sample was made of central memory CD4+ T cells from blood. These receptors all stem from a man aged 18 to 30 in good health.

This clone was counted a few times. The CDR3 loop reads CASSQFSGGEQETQYF. CDR3 sequence (DNA): TGTGCCAGCAGCCAATTTAGCGGGGGGGAACAAGAGACCCAGTACTTC. This rearrangement joins TRBV4-2 to TRBJ2-5; TRBD2 aligns across 11 bases. J was trimmed by 2 bases and V by 2 bases; bases with no gene match: 4. The CDR3 runs to 16 residues. Germline V CDR1 and CDR2: LGHNA, YNFKEQ.

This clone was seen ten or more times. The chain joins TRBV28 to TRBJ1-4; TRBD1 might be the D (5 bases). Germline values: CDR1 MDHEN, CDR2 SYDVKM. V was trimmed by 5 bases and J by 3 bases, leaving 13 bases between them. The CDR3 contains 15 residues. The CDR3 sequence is CASSASGGANEKLFF. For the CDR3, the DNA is TGTGCCAGCAGTGCCTCGGGGGGAGCTAATGAAAAACTGTTTTTT.

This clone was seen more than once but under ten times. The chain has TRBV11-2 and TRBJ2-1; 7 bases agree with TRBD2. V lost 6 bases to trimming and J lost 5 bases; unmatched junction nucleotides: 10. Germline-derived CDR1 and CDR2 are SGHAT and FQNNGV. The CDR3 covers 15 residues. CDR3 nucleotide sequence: TGTGCCAGCAGATCTTGGGGGGGTAACCACAATGAGCAGTTCTTC. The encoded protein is CASRSWGGNHNEQFF.

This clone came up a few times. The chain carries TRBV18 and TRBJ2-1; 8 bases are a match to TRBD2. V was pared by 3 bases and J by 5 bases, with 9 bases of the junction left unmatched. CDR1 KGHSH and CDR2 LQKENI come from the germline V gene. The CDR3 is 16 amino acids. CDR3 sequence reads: CASSPQGTRRNNEQFF. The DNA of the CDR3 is TGTGCCAGCTCACCCCAAGGGACTAGAAGAAACAATGAGCAGTTCTTC.

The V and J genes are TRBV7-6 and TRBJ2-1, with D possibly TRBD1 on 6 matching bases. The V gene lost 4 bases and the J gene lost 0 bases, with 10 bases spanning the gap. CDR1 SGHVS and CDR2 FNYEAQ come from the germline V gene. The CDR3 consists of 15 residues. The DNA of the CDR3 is TGTGCCAGCAGCTCCGACAGGAACTCCTACAATGAGCAGTTCTTC. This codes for CASSSDRNSYNEQFF.

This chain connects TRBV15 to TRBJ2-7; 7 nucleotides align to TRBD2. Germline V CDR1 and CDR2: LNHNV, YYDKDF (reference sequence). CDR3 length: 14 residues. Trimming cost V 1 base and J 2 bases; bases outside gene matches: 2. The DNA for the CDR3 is TGTGCCACCAGCAGAGGGGGGGGAACCTACGAGCAGTACTTC. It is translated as CATSRGGGTYEQYF.

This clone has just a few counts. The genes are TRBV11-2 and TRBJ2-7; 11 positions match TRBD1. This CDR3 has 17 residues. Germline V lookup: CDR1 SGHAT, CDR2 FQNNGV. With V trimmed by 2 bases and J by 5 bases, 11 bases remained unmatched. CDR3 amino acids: CASSLTFLGQGDHEQYF. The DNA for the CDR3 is TGTGCCAGCAGCTTAACCTTTCTGGGACAGGGGGACCACGAGCAGTACTTC.

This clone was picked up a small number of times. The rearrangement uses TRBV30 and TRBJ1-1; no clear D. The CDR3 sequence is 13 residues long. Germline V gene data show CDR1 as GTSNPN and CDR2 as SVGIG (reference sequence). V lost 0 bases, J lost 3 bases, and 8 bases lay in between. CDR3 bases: TGTGCCTGGAGTGTACTACATCACACTGAAGCTTTCTTT. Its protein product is CAWSVLHHTEAFF.

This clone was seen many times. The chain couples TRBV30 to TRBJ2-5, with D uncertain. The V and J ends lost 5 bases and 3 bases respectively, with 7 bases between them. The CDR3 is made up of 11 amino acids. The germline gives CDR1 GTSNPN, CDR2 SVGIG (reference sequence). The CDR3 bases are TGTGCCTGGGAAACAGAAGAGACCCAGTACTTC. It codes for CAWETEETQYF.

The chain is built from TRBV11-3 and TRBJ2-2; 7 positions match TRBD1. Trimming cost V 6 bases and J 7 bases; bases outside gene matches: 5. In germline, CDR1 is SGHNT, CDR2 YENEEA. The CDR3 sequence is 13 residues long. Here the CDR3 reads CASREQGYGELFF. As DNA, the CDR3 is TGTGCCAGCAGAGAACAGGGGTACGGGGAGCTGTTTTTT.

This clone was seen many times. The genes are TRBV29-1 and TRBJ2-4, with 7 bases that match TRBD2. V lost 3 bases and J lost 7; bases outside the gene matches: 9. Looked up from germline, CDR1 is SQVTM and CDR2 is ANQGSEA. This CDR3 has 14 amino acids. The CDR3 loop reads CSVEGGGVGNIQYF. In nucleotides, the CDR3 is TGCAGCGTTGAGGGCGGGGGAGTAGGGAACATTCAGTACTTC.

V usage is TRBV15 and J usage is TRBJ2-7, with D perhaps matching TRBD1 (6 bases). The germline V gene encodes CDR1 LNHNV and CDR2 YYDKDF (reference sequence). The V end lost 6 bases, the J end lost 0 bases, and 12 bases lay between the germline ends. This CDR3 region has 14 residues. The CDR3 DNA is TGTGCCACCAGACAGGGAAGCGGCTCCTACGAGCAGTACTTC. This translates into CATRQGSGSYEQYF.

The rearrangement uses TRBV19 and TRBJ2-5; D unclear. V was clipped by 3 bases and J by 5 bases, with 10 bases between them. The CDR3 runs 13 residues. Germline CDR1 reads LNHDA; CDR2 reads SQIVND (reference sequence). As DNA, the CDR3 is TGTGCCAGTAGTATCGGAGCGTGGGAGACCCAGTACTTC. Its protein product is CASSIGAWETQYF.

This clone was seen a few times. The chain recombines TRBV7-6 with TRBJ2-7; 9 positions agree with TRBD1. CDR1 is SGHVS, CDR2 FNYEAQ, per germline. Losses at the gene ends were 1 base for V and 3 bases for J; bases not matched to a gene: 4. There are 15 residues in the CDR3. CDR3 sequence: CASSLGPGQGYEQYF. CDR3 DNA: TGTGCCAGCAGCTTAGGACCGGGACAGGGCTACGAGCAGTACTTC.

This CDR3 is CASSPGHGHTEAFF. CDR3 DNA: TGCGCCAGCAGCCCGGGACACGGACACACTGAAGCTTTCTTT. The chain carries TRBV5-1 and TRBJ1-1, with D possibly TRBD1 on 6 matching bases. Looked up from germline, CDR1 is SGHRS and CDR2 is YFSETQ. V was shortened by 4 bases and J by 3 bases, with 13 bases between the two germline ends. This CDR3 region has 14 residues.

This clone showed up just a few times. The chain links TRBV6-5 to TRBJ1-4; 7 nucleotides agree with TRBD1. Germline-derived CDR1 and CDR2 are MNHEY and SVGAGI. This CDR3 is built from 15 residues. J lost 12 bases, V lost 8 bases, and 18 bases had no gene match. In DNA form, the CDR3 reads TGTGCCAGCCGAAACGGACAGGTAGACGCTGGGGAACTGTTTTTT. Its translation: CASRNGQVDAGELFF.

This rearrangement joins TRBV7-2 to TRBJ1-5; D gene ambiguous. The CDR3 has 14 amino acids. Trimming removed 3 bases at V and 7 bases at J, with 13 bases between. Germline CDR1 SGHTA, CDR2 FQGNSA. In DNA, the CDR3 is TGTGCCAGCAGCTTCCTCCGGGATGGGCAGCCCCAGCATTTT. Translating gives CASSFLRDGQPQHF.

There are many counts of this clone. The CDR3 sequence: CASSQGQSTYEQYF. CDR3 bases: TGTGCCAGCAGCCAGGGACAGTCGACCTACGAGCAGTACTTC. The J gene is TRBJ2-7, the V gene TRBV4-2, with 7 bases fitting TRBD1. Germline V lookup: CDR1 LGHNA, CDR2 YNFKEQ. CDR3 length: 14 amino acids. J was trimmed by 2 bases and V by 3 bases; bases with no gene match: 4.

CDR3 sequence (DNA): TGTGCCAGCAGCCCCGGGGCGGGGGGGGTGTTTACCGGGGAGCTGTTTTTT. Translated, it gives CASSPGAGGVFTGELFF. This chain links TRBV9 with TRBJ2-2; 9 bases map to TRBD2. In germline, CDR1 is SGDLS, CDR2 YYNGEE. This CDR3 has 17 amino acids. J lost 5 bases, V lost 4 bases, and 12 bases had no gene match.

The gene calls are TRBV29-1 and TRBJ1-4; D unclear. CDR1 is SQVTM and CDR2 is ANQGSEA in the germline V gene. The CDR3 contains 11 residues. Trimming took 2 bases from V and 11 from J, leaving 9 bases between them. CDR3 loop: CSVERGGKLFF. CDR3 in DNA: TGCAGCGTTGAACGGGGTGGCAAACTGTTTTTT.

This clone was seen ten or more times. The DNA of the CDR3 is TGTGCCAGCAGCTTGAGGGCAGGGGACGACACAGATACGCAGTATTTT. Translated, it gives CASSLRAGDDTDTQYF. The V gene is TRBV5-6, the J gene TRBJ2-3; D may be TRBD1 (6 bases). In germline, CDR1 is SGHDT, CDR2 YYEEEE. V was trimmed by 1 base and J by 2 bases, leaving 14 bases between them. The CDR3 spans 16 residues.

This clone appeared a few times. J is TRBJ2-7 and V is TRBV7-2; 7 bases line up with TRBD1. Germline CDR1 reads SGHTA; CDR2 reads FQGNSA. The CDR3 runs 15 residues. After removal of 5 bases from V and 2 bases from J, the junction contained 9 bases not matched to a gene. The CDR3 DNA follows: TGTGCCAGCAGCCAAAACGGGGACAGCGCCTACGAGCAGTACTTC. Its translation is CASSQNGDSAYEQYF.

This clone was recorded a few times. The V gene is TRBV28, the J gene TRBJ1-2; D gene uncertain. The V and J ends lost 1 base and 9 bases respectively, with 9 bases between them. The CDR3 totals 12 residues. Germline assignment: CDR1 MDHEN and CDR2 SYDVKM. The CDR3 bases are TGTGCCAGCAGTTTATCGGTTTCCAGCTACACCTTC. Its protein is CASSLSVSSYTF.

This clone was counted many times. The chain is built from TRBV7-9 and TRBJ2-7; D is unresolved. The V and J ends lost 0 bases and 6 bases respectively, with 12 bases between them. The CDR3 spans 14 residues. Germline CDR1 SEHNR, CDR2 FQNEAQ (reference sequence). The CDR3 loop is CASSLAGPPGEQYF. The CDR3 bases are TGTGCCAGCAGCTTAGCGGGCCCGCCTGGCGAGCAGTACTTC.

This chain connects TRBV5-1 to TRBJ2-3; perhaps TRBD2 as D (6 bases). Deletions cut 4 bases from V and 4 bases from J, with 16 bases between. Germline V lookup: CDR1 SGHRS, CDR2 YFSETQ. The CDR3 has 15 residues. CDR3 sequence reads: CASSHGTQVADTQYF. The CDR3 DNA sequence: TGCGCCAGCAGCCACGGGACTCAGGTGGCAGATACGCAGTATTTT.

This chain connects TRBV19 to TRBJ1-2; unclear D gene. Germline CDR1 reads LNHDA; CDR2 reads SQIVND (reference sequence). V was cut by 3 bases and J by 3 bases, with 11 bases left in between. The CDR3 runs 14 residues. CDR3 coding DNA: TGTGCCAGTAGTATGGCAGGTAACGACTATGGCTACACCTTC. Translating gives CASSMAGNDYGYTF.

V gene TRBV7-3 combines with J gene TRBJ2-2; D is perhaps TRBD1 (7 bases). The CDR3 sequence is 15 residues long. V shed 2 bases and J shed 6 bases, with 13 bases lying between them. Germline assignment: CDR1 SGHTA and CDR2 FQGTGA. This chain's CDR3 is CASSLLSRGAGELFF. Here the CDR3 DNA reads TGTGCCAGCAGCTTATTGAGCAGGGGGGCCGGGGAGCTGTTTTTT. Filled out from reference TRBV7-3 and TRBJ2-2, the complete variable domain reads GAGVSQTPSNKVTEKGKYVELRCDPISGHTALYWYRQSLGQGPEFLIYFQGTGAADDSGLPNDRFFAVRPEGSVSTLKIQRTERGDSAVYLCASSLLSRGAGELFFGEGSRLTVL.